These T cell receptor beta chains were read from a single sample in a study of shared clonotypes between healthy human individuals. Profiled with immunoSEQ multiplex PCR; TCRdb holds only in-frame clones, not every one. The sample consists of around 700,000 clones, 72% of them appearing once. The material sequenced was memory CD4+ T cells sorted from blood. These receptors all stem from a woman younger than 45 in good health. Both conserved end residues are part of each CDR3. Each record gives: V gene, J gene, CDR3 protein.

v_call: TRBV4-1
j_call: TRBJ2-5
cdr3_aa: CASSKIGTSGETQYF

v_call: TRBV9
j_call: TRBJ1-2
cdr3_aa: CASSVGIGRPYGYTF

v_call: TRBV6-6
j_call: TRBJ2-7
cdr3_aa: CASRVRVGGAGYEQYF

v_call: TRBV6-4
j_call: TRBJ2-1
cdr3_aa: CASSDSAQTNSGRGYNEQFF

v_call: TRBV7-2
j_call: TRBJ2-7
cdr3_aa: CASSSQNRGSEQYF

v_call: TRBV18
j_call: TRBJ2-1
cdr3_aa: CASSPTSGVIYNEQFF

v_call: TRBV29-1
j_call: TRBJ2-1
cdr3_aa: CSASSSYNEQFF

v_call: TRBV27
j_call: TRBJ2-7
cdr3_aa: CASSLGQGRDEQYF

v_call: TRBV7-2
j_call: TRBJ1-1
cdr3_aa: CASSPRRVGAEAFF

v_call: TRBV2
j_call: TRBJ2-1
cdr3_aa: CASMVRERNEQFF

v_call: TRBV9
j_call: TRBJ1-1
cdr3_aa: CASTTRDREEAFF

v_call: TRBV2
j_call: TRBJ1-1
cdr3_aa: CASSGLGAITEAFF

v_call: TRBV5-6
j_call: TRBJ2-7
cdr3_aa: CASSLGSGYEQYF

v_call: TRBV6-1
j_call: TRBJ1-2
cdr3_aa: CASSEATVSGYTF

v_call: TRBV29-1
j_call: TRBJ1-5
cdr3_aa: CSVSDRTNQPQHF

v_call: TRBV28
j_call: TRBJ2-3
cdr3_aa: CASSLELAGTDTQYF

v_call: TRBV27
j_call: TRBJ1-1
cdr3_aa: CASSLMGQGGTEAFF

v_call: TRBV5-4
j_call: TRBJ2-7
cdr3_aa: CASSLAQDSSYEQYF

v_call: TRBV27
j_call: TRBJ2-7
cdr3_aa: CASSLSLGNYEQYF

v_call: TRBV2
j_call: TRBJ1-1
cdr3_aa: CASRLHTGWEEMNTEAFF

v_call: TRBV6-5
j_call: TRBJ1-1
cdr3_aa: CASRVGATEAFF

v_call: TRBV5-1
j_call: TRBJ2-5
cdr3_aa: CASSLDREETQYF

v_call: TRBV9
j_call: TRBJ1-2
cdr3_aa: CASSAPDLLTGGYTF

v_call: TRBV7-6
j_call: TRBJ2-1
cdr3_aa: CASSLWAGGSYNEQFF

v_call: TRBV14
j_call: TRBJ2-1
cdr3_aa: CASTRGASYNEQFF

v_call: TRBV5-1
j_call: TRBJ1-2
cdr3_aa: CASSLAPGQRANYGYTF

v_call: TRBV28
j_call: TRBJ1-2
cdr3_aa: CASSLGDRVYGYTF

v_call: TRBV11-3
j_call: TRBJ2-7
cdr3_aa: CASSLALSGREDSEQYF

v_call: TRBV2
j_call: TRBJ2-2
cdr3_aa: CASSVTANTGELFF

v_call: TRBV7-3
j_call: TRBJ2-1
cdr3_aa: CASSLTSGMLNEQFF

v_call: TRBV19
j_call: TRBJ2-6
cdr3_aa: CASSISGSSGANVLTF

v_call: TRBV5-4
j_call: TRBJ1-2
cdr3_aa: CASSSGVTGALGGYTF

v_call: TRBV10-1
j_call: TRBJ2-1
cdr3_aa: CASSSGLAGGWNEQFF

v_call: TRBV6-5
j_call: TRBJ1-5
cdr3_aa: CASKQGANQPQHF

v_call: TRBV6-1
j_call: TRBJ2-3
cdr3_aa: CASTHTGSTDTQYF

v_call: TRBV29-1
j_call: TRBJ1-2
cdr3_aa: CSVMRAGEGYGYTF

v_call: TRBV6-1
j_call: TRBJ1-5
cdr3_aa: CASREQGSSNQPQHF

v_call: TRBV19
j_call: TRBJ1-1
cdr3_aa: CASSIGRHINTEAFF

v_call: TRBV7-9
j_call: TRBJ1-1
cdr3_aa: CASRDRQGSRTEAFF

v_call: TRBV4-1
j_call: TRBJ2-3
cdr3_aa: CASSQDPRSTAARGTQYF

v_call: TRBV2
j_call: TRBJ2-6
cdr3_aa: CASSAQGSGANVLTF

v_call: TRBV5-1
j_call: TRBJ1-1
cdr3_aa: CASSLAPGQGLTEAFF

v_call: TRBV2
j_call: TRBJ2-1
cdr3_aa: CASSDLDSQQFF

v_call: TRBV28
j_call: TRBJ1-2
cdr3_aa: CASSFRRNDFYGYTF

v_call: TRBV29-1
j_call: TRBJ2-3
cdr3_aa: CSVEKNQGVFGSDTQYF

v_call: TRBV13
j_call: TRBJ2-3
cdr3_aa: CASSRTSGSDTQYF

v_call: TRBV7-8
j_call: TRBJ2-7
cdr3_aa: CASSPREGANEQYF

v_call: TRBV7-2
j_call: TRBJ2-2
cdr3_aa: CASSFIGGITTGELFF

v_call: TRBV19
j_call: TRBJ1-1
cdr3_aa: CASSIDLSPVSEAFF

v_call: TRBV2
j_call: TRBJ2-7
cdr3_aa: CASSEAGQSYEQYF

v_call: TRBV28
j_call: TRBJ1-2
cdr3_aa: CASSFQGYYGYTF

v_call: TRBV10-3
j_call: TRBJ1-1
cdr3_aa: CASKPDPNTEAFF

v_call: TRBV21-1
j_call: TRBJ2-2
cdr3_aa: CASSILSHGELFF

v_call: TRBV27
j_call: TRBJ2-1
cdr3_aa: CASSLTASLVGLDNEQFF

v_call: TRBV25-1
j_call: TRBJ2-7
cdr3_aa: CASSEATGVYEQYF